A single T cell receptor beta chain is shown here with its context. The antigen remains unidentified. The cDNA had a unique molecular identifier and a template-switch universal primer site. In TCRdb, the 5' RACE reads were re-called with MiXCR into one record per CDR3 protein. This sample has 230,000 or so distinct CDR3 sequences, with about 8% found just once. V lost 3 bases, J lost 7 bases, and 18 bases lay in between. Germline V gene data show CDR1 as LNHNV and CDR2 as YYDKDF (reference sequence). The CDR3 runs 15 residues. The data stem from a study of identical twins. Study-wide findings and caveats: The degree of excess twin sharing was weaker in beta out-of-frame sequences. Memory repertoires lacked the insertion deficit that abundant cord blood beta clonotypes showed.

This sample was also put to use in a study of yellow fever vaccine responses in identical twins.

The sequenced sample was CD8+ T cells sorted from blood. This TCR came from a woman under 30 in good health. The V gene is TRBV15, the J gene TRBJ1-2, with D perhaps matching TRBD1 (5 bases). Here the CDR3 DNA reads TGTGCCACCAGCAGGCTGGGGGTAGCGGGTTTTGGCTACACCTTC. This encodes CATSRLGVAGFGYTF. Combining the CDR3 with reference TRBV15 and TRBJ1-2 gives the whole variable domain DAMVIQNPRYQVTQFGKPVTLSCSQTLNHNVMYWYQQKSSQAPKLLFHYYDKDFNNEADTPDNFQSRRPNTSFCFLDIRSPGLGDTAMYLCATSRLGVAGFGYTFGSGTRLTVV.